This TCR beta chain was profiled in a study of T cell responses to AZD1222 COVID-19 vaccine. Findings and caveats of the study: Only after the peak T cell response were repertoires sampled. White British donors predominated, females outnumbered males, and clonal diversity was possibly underestimated.

Data came from immunoSEQ multiplex PCR; TCRdb stores just in-frame clones and leaves some out. The sample has more than 100,000 clones, 91% seen once. The V gene's germline CDR1 is SQVTM and CDR2 ANQGSEA. Trimming cost V 5 bases and J 5 bases, with 15 bases left between them. The CDR3 runs to 14 residues. About this clone itself: Its antigen remains unknown.

V gene TRBV29-1 combines with J gene TRBJ2-2; D might be TRBD1 (5 bases). Here the sequenced sample was peripheral blood, taken on day 0 of AZD1222 vaccination. This TCR came from an adult in good health. The DNA of the CDR3 is TGCAGCGTTCAAGGGCAGGGCAGAACCGGGGAGCTGTTTTTT. This encodes CSVQGQGRTGELFF.